The sequence of this TCR beta chain was determined in a study of blood T cell repertoires in COVID-19. On the study more broadly: Acute and convalescent COVID-19 specimens originated in the United States, Italy and Spain.

Participant reports of clinical history set cohort assignment. V gave up 4 bases and J gave up 4 bases; unmatched junction bases: 8. CDR3 length: 15 amino acids. CDR1 is SQVTM, CDR2 ANQGSEA, per germline. In the original processing: Reference gene primer amplification in the assay estimated nucleated cell counts. Clones were sequenced by immunoSEQ multiplex PCR, and TCRdb holds only the in-frame ones, with some missing. The DNA was the basis for D and trimming; V, J and clone size are from that table. The data show 170,000 or so clones, with 85% to 90% seen just once and 6.5% to 8% held by the top ten.

V and J are TRBV29-1 and TRBJ1-2; TRBD1 aligns across 11 bases. This clonotype was obtained from a woman in her forties or fifties who had recovered from COVID-19. The sample taken for sequencing was PBMCs or T cells enriched from blood (not recorded which). CDR3 in DNA: TGCAGCGTTGGAGGGACAGGGGGTCTAAGCTATGGCTACACCTTC. It is translated as CSVGGTGGLSYGYTF.